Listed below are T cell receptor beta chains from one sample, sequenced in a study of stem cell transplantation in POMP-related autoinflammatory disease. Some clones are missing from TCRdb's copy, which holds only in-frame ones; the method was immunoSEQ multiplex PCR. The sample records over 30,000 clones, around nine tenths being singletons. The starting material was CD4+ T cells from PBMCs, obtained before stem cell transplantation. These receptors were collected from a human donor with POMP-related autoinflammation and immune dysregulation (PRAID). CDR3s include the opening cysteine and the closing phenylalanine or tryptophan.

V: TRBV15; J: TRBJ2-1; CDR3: CATSRVQYNEQFF
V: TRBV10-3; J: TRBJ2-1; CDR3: CAISPTGTSVNNEQFF
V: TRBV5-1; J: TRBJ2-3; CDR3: CASSLGRLNGDTQYF
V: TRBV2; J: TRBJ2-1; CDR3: CASSEPGTSVEVGDYRGYNEQFF
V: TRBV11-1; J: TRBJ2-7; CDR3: CASSADREYEQYF
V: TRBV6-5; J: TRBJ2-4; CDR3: CASSYGGGIQYF
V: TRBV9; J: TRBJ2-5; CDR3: CASSSRLAGGQETQYF
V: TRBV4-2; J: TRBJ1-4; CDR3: CASSHVTGTSNEKLFF
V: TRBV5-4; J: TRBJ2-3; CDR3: CASSSKIGGITDTQYF
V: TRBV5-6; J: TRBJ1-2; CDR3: CASSYFRDRGHGYTF
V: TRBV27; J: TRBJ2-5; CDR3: CASSRRGTETQYF
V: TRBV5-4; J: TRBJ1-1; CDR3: CASSLGGSNTEAFF
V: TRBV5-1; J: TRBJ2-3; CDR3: CASRWTSGGSTDTQYF
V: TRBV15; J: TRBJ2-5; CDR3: CATSSPRTAGAGLGETQYF
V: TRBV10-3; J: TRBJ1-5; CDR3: CAISPTGLNQPQHF
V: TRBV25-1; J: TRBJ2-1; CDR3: CASSDTAGTKRGKQFF
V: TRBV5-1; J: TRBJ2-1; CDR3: CASSLELAGGNNEQFF
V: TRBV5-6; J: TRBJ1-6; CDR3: CASSLLGGQVNSPLHF
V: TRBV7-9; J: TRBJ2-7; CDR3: CASTGTGAAYEQYF
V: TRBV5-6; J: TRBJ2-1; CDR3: CASSSGLAGWFSYNEQFF
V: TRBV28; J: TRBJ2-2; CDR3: CASSRPWGGELFF
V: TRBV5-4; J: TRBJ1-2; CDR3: CASSKNRGNYGYTF
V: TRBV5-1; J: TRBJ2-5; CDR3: CASSLDPQGLAAQETQYF
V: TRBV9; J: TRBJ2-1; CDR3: CASSVVAAYNEQFF
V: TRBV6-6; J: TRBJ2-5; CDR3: CATGLAGGRGTQYF
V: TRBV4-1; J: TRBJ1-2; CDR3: CASSHRQGTNYGYTF
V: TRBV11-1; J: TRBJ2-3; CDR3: CASSRDRGTDTQYF
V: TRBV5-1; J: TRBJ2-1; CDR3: CASSLGQGGGEQFF
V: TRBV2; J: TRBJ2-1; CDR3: CASKVFFYNEQFF
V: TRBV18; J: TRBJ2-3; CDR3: CASSIVRVADTQYF
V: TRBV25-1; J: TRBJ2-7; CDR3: CASSLGHRYEQYF
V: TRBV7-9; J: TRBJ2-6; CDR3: CASSLGTASGANVLTF
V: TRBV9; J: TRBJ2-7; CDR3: CASSPTSGDEQYF
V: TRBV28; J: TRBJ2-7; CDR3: CASSLGGRSYEQYF
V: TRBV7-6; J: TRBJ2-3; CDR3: CASSLVGRDTQRTDTQYF
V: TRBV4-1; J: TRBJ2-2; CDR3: CASSRRQVTNTGELFF
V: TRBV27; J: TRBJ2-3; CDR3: CASSFLRLAVPGTQYF
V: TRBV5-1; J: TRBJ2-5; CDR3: CASSTSRTETQYF
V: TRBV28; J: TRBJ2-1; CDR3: CASSSRRVLNEQFF
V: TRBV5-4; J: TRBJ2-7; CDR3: CASSIPGQGWYEQYF
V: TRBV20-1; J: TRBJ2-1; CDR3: CSAARDEQFF
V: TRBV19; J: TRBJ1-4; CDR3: CASSMGQGEKLFF
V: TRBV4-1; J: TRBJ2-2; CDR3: CASSQDNRLLAGELFF
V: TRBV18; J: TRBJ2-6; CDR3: CASSPPGPSGANVLTF
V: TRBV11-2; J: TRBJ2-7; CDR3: CASSLVGGYEQYF
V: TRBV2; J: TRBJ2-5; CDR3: CASIVEFETQYF
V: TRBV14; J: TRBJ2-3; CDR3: CASSPRDYTQYF
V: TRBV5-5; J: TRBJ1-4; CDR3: CASSLGGEYNEKLFF
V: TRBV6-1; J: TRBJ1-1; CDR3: CASSLAMNTEAFF
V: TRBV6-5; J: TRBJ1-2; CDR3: CASSSPRDGGYTF
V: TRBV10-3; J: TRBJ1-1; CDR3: CAISEWQMNTEAFF
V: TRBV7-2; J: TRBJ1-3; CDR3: CASSLRPLSSGNTIYF